The 19 T cell receptor beta chains listed next were all sequenced from one sample in a study of early T cells in non-severe SARS-CoV-2 infection. TCRdb reprocessed the 5' RACE reads with MiXCR, giving one entry per CDR3 protein. The sample yields roughly 28,000 distinct CDR3 sequences, around 5.2% seen once. The specimen sequenced was whole blood. These receptors all come from an adult who was a healthcare worker with PCR-confirmed SARS-CoV-2 infection or an uninfected control (not recorded which).

This clonotype was counted between two and nine times. The chain carries TRBV5-4 and TRBJ2-7, with 9 bases fitting TRBD1. CDR3 length: 14 amino acids. The germline CDR1 and CDR2 sequences are SGHNT and YYREEE (reference sequence). Germline trimming cut 1 base from V and 4 bases from J; bases unmatched to any gene: 3. The CDR3 sequence: CASSLNRGRYEQYF. CDR3 DNA: TGTGCCAGCAGCTTGAACAGGGGGCGGTACGAGCAGTACTTC.

The chain carries TRBV7-8 and TRBJ2-7; 8 nucleotides line up with TRBD1. The CDR3 extends over 15 amino acids. Unmatched junction bases numbered 4, after V lost 1 base and J lost 2 bases. The germline V gene has CDR1 SGHVS and CDR2 FQNEAQ. The CDR3 loop is CASSLGDRTTYEQYF. The DNA for the CDR3 is TGTGCCAGCAGCTTAGGGGACAGGACAACCTACGAGCAGTACTTC.

The rearrangement links TRBV9 to TRBJ1-5; D gene ambiguous. The germline V gene has CDR1 SGDLS and CDR2 YYNGEE. The V gene lost 0 bases and the J gene lost 0 bases, with 7 bases spanning the gap. This CDR3 region has 15 residues. The CDR3 sequence: CASSVDGYSNQPQHF. DNA for the CDR3: TGTGCCAGCAGCGTAGACGGTTATAGCAATCAGCCCCAGCATTTT. The full variable domain, with the rest looked up from reference TRBV9 and TRBJ1-5, is DSGVTQTPKHLITATGQRVTLRCSPRSGDLSVYWYQQSLDQGLQFLIQYYNGEERAKGNILERFSAQQFPDLHSELNLSSLELGDSALYFCASSVDGYSNQPQHFGDGTRLSIL.

This clonotype was counted only a few times. In DNA, the CDR3 is TGTGCCAGCAGCCCCAGGGGTGATCCGGGGGAGCTGTTTTTT. Its protein is CASSPRGDPGELFF. The J gene is TRBJ2-2, the V gene TRBV7-3, with TRBD1 as a possible D gene (6 bases). The germline V gene has CDR1 SGHTA and CDR2 FQGTGA. The CDR3 length is 14 residues. The V end was cut by 5 bases, the J end by 8 bases, with 15 bases between.

The rearrangement links TRBV29-1 to TRBJ1-1; D possibly corresponds to TRBD1 (5 bases). The germline V gene has CDR1 SQVTM and CDR2 ANQGSEA. The V end lost 7 bases, the J end lost 5 bases, and 14 bases lay between the germline ends. The CDR3 has 12 amino acids. The CDR3 sequence: CSAIMGGTEAFF. The CDR3 bases are TGCAGCGCGATTATGGGGGGGACTGAAGCTTTCTTT.

In this sample, this clonotype turned up many times. The V and J genes are TRBV11-2 and TRBJ1-1; D is unresolved. Germline values: CDR1 SGHAT, CDR2 FQNNGV. This CDR3 is 13 amino acids long. Trimming left V 2 bases short and J 5 bases short, with 9 bases between. The CDR3 loop reads CASSLPGRTEAFF. CDR3 DNA: TGTGCCAGCAGCTTACCAGGTCGTACTGAAGCTTTCTTT.

The chain is built from TRBV24-1 and TRBJ2-3; the match to TRBD2 covers 8 bases. This CDR3 contains 16 residues. CDR1 and CDR2 (germline): KGHDR, SFDVKD. After removal of 1 base from V and 10 bases from J, the junction contained 12 bases not matched to a gene. The CDR3 spells CATSDFAGGPEGAQYF. The CDR3 bases are TGTGCCACCAGTGATTTCGCGGGAGGCCCCGAGGGTGCGCAGTATTTT.

There are many counts of this clonotype. The V gene is TRBV7-2, the J gene TRBJ2-5, with 8 nucleotides matching TRBD2. The V and J ends lost 3 bases and 5 bases, in that order; junction bases with no gene match: 8. Germline values: CDR1 SGHTA, CDR2 FQGNSA. This CDR3 is 15 amino acids long. CDR3 sequence (DNA): TGTGCCAGCAGCTTCAACCTAGCGGGCGGGGAGACCCAGTACTTC. Protein: CASSFNLAGGETQYF.

This clonotype was counted ten times or more. The chain has TRBV7-9 and TRBJ2-1; 10 positions match TRBD2. Germline CDR1 SEHNR, CDR2 FQNEAQ (reference sequence). V gave up 8 bases and J gave up 8 bases; unmatched junction bases: 15. The CDR3 totals 16 residues. CDR3 bases: TGTGCCAGCTCACCACAGAGAGCGGGAGGGTTCTATGAGCAGTTCTTC. Translation: CASSPQRAGGFYEQFF.

This clonotype has at least ten counts. V and J are TRBV5-1 and TRBJ2-1; no reliable D call. From germline, CDR1 is SGHRS and CDR2 YFSETQ. Deletions cut 0 bases from V and 8 bases from J, with 15 bases between. CDR3 size: 15 residues. The chain's CDR3 is CASSLAQPRRDEQFF. DNA for the CDR3: TGCGCCAGCAGCTTGGCCCAACCTCGTAGGGATGAGCAGTTCTTC. Together with reference TRBV5-1 and TRBJ2-1, the CDR3 gives the full variable domain: KAGVTQTPRYLIKTRGQQVTLSCSPISGHRSVSWYQQTPGQGLQFLFEYFSETQRNKGNFPGRFSGRQFSNSRSEMNVSTLELGDSALYLCASSLAQPRRDEQFFGPGTRLTVL.

This clonotype was counted many times. The chain couples TRBV29-1 to TRBJ2-1; D is ambiguous. Germline assignment: CDR1 SQVTM and CDR2 ANQGSEA. The CDR3 runs to 14 residues. The germline V and J ends were trimmed by 1 base and 8 bases, with 15 bases remaining between them. CDR3 loop: CSVEGWALGDEQFF. CDR3 nucleotide sequence: TGCAGCGTTGAAGGGTGGGCCCTTGGGGATGAGCAGTTCTTC.

This clonotype was counted only a few times. V is TRBV20-1 and J is TRBJ2-7; D is uncertain. Trimming left V 6 bases short and J 3 bases short, with 12 bases between. Germline V gene data show CDR1 as DFQATT and CDR2 as SNEGSKA (reference sequence). There are 12 residues in the CDR3. The CDR3 DNA reads as TGCAGTGCCGCGTCCCGGTTCTACGAGCAGTACTTC. This encodes CSAASRFYEQYF.

This clonotype was counted ten times or more. The chain combines TRBV6-6 with TRBJ2-1, with a possible D match to TRBD1 (7 bases). This CDR3 comprises 13 residues. The germline gives CDR1 MNHNY, CDR2 SVGAGI (reference sequence). The ends were cut back, 5 bases at V and 8 bases at J, with 13 bases in the middle. The CDR3 protein is CASSNIRGDEQFF. The DNA of the CDR3 is TGTGCCAGCAGTAACATCAGGGGGGATGAGCAGTTCTTC.

V and J are TRBV11-3 and TRBJ2-2; the D call may be TRBD1 or TRBD2 (5 bases each). The germline V and J ends were trimmed by 5 bases and 3 bases, with 10 bases remaining between them. The CDR3 totals 14 residues. Germline lookup yields CDR1 SGHNT and CDR2 YENEEA. CDR3 nucleotide sequence: TGTGCCAGCAGCCGGGACGGGTACACCGGGGAGCTGTTTTTT. Its protein product is CASSRDGYTGELFF.

This clonotype showed up many times. The chain recombines TRBV6-5 with TRBJ1-1; D is possibly TRBD1 (6 bases). The ends were cut back, 7 bases at V and 1 base at J, with 10 bases in the middle. Germline V CDR1 and CDR2: MNHEY, SVGAGI. This CDR3 is 13 amino acids long. The CDR3 nucleotides are TGTGCCAGCACCAGGGGACAGAACACTGAAGCTTTCTTT. Translating it yields CASTRGQNTEAFF.

This clonotype was recorded many times. The rearrangement joins TRBV9 to TRBJ1-2, with D perhaps matching TRBD1 (6 bases). CDR1 and CDR2 from the germline V gene are SGDLS and YYNGEE. The V and J ends lost 3 bases and 1 base respectively, with 16 bases between them. The CDR3 has 16 residues. The CDR3 nucleotides are TGTGCCAGCAGCGGCCCCGACAGGACCCGTAACTATGGCTACACCTTC. This encodes CASSGPDRTRNYGYTF.

There are many counts of this clonotype. The V and J genes are TRBV12-3 or TRBV12-4 and TRBJ2-2; 7 bases fit TRBD2. Trimming at V came to 7 bases and at J to 4 bases, leaving 6 bases not matched to a gene. This CDR3 spans 14 amino acids. As DNA, the CDR3 is TGTGCCAGCACCCTGGGGGGGGGCACCGGGGAGCTGTTTTTT. It specifies CASTLGGGTGELFF.

In its sample, this clonotype was seen many times. This rearrangement joins TRBV12-3 or TRBV12-4 to TRBJ2-7, with 7 bases lining up with TRBD2. The CDR3 is made up of 13 amino acids. After removal of 3 bases from V and 5 bases from J, the junction contained 4 bases not matched to a gene. The DNA of the CDR3 is TGTGCCAGCAGTTTGATGGGGGGGGACGAGCAGTACTTC. As protein: CASSLMGGDEQYF.

Here the CDR3 reads CASSPTQETQYF. CDR3 nucleotides: TGTGCCAGCTCACCGACTCAAGAGACCCAGTACTTC. The chain combines TRBV18 with TRBJ2-5; D is ambiguous. This CDR3 has 12 residues. The germline CDR1 and CDR2 sequences are KGHSH and LQKENI. With 3 bases removed from V and 2 bases from J, the gap between germline ends came to 4 bases.